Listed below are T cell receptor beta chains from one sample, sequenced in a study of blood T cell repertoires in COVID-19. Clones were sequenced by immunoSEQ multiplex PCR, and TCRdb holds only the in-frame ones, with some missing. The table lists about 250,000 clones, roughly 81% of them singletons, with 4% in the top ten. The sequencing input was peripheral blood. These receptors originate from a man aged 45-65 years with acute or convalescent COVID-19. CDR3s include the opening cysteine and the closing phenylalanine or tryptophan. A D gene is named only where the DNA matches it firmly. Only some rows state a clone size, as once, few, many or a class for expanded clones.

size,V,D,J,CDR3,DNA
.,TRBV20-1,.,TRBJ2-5,CSARGEETQYF,TGCAGTGCTAGAGGGGAGGAGACCCAGTACTTC
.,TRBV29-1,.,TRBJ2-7,CSVVSGVDYEQYF,TGCAGCGTTGTGTCCGGGGTGGACTACGAGCAGTACTTC
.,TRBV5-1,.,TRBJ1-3,CASSLNFEDTIYF,TGCGCCAGCAGCTTGAACTTCGAGGACACCATATATTTT
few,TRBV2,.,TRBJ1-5,CASSVEQNFQPQHF,TGTGCCAGCAGTGTGGAGCAGAATTTTCAACCCCAGCATTTT
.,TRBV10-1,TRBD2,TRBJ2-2,CASRIPKPTSGFANTGELFF,TGCGCCAGCAGAATACCGAAACCCACTAGCGGGTTCGCGAACACCGGGGAGCTGTTTTTT
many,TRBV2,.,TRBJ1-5,CASSETGRETHSNQPQHF,TGTGCCAGCAGTGAAACGGGGAGGGAGACCCATAGCAATCAGCCCCAGCATTTT
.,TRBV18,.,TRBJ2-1,CASSPLTASYNEQFF,TGTGCCAGCTCACCACTTACAGCTTCCTACAATGAGCAGTTCTTC
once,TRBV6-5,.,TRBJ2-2,CASSYARAGNTGELFF,TGTGCCAGCAGTTACGCGAGAGCGGGGAACACCGGGGAGCTGTTTTTT
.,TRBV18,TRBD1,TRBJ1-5,CASSSTGTGVSNQPQHF,TGTGCCAGCTCATCGACAGGGACAGGGGTGAGCAATCAGCCCCAGCATTTT
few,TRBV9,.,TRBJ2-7,CASSVGTHSYEQYF,TGTGCCAGCAGCGTTGGGACTCACTCCTACGAGCAGTACTTC
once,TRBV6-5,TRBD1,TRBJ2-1,CASSTNPTGGDLEFF,TGTGCCAGCAGTACTAATCCGACAGGGGGTGATTTAGAGTTCTTC
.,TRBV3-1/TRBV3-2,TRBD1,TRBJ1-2,CASSPRRTGGYTF,TGTGCCAGCAGCCCCCGGCGGACAGGTGGCTACACCTTC
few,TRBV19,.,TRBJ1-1,CASSPTNTEAFF,TGTGCCAGTAGCCCTACGAACACTGAAGCTTTCTTT
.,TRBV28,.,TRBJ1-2,CASSRTRTGGYTF,TGTGCCAGCAGCCGAACCCGGACTGGTGGCTACACCTTC
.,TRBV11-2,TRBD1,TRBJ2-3,CASSSQARGAGGIADTQYF,TGTGCCAGCAGCTCCCAAGCCAGGGGAGCAGGGGGCATAGCAGATACGCAGTATTTT
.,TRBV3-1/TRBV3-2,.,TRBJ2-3,CASSRGDTQYF,TGTGCCAGCAGCCGCGGGGATACGCAGTATTTT
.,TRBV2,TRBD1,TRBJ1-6,CASTESGTANNSPLHF,TGTGCCAGCACGGAATCGGGGACAGCAAATAATTCACCCCTCCACTTT
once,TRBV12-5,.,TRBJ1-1,CASGLRGGRNTEAFF,TGTGCTAGTGGTTTGAGAGGGGGACGGAACACTGAAGCTTTCTTT
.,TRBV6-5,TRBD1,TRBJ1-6,CASSTRDRQSPLHF,TGTGCCAGCAGTACGCGGGACAGGCAATCACCCCTCCACTTT
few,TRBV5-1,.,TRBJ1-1,CASANWAGNTEAFF,TGCGCCAGCGCCAATTGGGCTGGGAACACTGAAGCTTTCTTT
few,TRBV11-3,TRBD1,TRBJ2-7,CASSTYRGQVYEQYF,TGTGCCAGCAGCACCTACAGGGGGCAAGTCTACGAGCAGTACTTC
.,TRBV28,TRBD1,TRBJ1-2,CASSQRGTGFYGYTF,TGTGCCAGCAGTCAAAGAGGGACAGGCTTCTATGGCTACACCTTC
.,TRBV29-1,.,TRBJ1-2,CSVELGGVNYGYTF,TGCAGCGTTGAATTGGGGGGAGTTAACTATGGCTACACCTTC
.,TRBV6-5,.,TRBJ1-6,CASSYSRVGNSPLHF,TGTGCCAGCAGTTACTCGAGGGTTGGGAATTCACCCCTCCACTTT
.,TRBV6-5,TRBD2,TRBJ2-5,CASRPTSGRKETQYF,TGTGCCAGCAGACCCACTAGCGGGAGGAAAGAGACCCAGTACTTC
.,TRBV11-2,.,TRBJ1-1,CASSGYREGAEAFF,TGTGCCAGCAGCGGTTACAGAGAAGGTGCTGAAGCTTTCTTT
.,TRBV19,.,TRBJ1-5,CASSIGDFWNQPQHF,TGTGCCAGTAGTATAGGCGACTTTTGGAATCAGCCCCAGCATTTT
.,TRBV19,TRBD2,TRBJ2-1,CASSIGGRAYEQFF,TGTGCCAGTAGTATAGGCGGGAGGGCCTACGAGCAGTTCTTC
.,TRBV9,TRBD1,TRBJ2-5,CASSGYGQAQETQYF,TGTGCCAGCAGCGGTTACGGACAGGCGCAAGAGACCCAGTACTTC
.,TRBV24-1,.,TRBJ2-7,CATSEKTGTLDEQYF,TGTGCCACCAGTGAGAAGACAGGAACCCTTGACGAGCAGTACTTC
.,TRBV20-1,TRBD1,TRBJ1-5,CSASWGQVNNQPQHF,TGCAGTGCTAGTTGGGGACAGGTGAATAATCAGCCCCAGCATTTT
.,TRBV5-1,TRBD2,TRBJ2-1,CASSQRTSGTYNEQFF,TGCGCCAGCAGCCAACGGACTAGCGGTACCTACAATGAGCAGTTCTTC
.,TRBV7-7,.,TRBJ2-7,CASSLRDGDYEQYF,TGTGCTAGCAGCCTCCGAGACGGAGACTACGAGCAGTACTTC
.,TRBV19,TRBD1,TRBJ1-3,CASNGYRGVIDTIYF,TGTGCCAGTAATGGGTACAGGGGTGTTATAGACACCATATATTTT
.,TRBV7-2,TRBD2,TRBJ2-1,CASSSSLGGRSNEQFF,TGTGCCAGCAGCTCGTCACTTGGCGGGAGGTCAAATGAGCAGTTCTTC
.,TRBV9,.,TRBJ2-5,CASSVAGGETQYF,TGTGCCAGCAGCGTAGCAGGGGGGGAGACCCAGTACTTC
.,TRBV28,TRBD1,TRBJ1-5,CASSLLQGGPQPQHF,TGTGCCAGCAGTTTGTTACAGGGGGGCCCTCAGCCCCAGCATTTT
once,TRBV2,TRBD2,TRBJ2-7,CASSVSGGSDEQYF,TGTGCCAGCAGTGTTTCTGGCGGGAGCGACGAGCAGTACTTC
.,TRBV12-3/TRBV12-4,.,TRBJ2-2,CASSKGGRELFF,TGTGCCAGCAGTAAGGGCGGGAGGGAGCTGTTTTTT
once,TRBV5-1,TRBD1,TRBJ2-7,CASSLEGTGTYEQYF,TGCGCCAGCAGCTTGGAGGGGACAGGCACCTACGAGCAGTACTTC
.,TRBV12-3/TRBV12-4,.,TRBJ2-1,CASTDSSYNEQFF,TGTGCCAGCACGGACAGCTCCTACAATGAGCAGTTCTTC
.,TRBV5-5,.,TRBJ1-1,CASSLLSLAAEAFF,TGTGCCAGCAGCTTATTGTCGCTGGCGGCTGAAGCTTTCTTT
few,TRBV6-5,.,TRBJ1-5,CASSPGFYQPQHF,TGTGCCAGCAGTCCCGGGTTCTATCAGCCCCAGCATTTT
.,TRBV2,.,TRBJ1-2,CASRPTYRGNYGYTF,TGTGCCAGCAGACCTACCTACCGGGGTAACTATGGCTACACCTTC
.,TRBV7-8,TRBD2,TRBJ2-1,CASSPPGLAGGREQFF,TGTGCCAGCAGCCCCCCGGGACTAGCGGGAGGAAGGGAGCAGTTCTTC